This T cell receptor (beta chain) was observed in a study of technical replicates of blood from a few donors. Data came from immunoSEQ multiplex PCR; TCRdb stores just in-frame clones and leaves some out. Among approximately 12,000 clones, about 94% were seen once, and the ten largest hold about 7.6%. Germline V gene sequence: CDR1 LGHNA, CDR2 YNFKEQ. There are 19 residues in the CDR3. V gave up 0 bases and J gave up 8 bases; unmatched junction bases: 18. The sequencing sample was made of PBMCs. The TCR comes from a human donor in good health. The V and J genes are TRBV4-2 and TRBJ2-1; the match to TRBD2 covers 8 bases. CDR3 protein: CASSQEIVTGTRKMDEQFF. The DNA of the CDR3 is TGTGCCAGCAGCCAAGAAATTGTGACCGGGACTAGAAAGATGGATGAGCAGTTCTTC.